The 6 T cell receptor beta chains given below trace back to one sample, sequenced in a study of PD-L1 blockade in urothelial cancer. Specified time point: pretreatment peripheral blood. The repertoire was sequenced with immunoSEQ multiplex PCR; TCRdb's copy has only in-frame clones and lacks some. Of more than 45,000 clones in the sample, 82% were seen once. The sample in question was PBMCs, obtained around atezolizumab (anti-PD-L1) treatment. Source of these receptors: a man aged 45-65 years with urothelial cancer.

The chain is built from TRBV4-2 and TRBJ2-1, with D unclear. There are 14 residues in the CDR3. V was cut by 6 bases and J by 0 bases, with 9 bases left in between. Germline CDR1 LGHNA, CDR2 YNFKEQ. The CDR3 spells CASSFFSSYNEQFF. In DNA form, the CDR3 reads TGTGCCAGCAGTTTCTTTAGCTCCTACAATGAGCAGTTCTTC.

The chain uses TRBV19 and TRBJ2-7, with 10 bases that match TRBD1. Germline-derived CDR1 and CDR2 are LNHDA and SQIVND (reference sequence). The CDR3 is made up of 15 amino acids. V shed 8 bases, J shed 3 bases, and the junction held 10 bases outside the gene matches. As DNA, the CDR3 is TGTGCCAGTTCGAGAACCGGGACAGGGGACTACGAGCAGTACGTC. Its translation: CASSRTGTGDYEQYV.

J is TRBJ2-5 and V is TRBV10-1; 9 bases match TRBD1. Germline CDR1 WNHNN, CDR2 SYGVQD (reference sequence). The CDR3 is 15 amino acids. With 0 bases clipped from V and 6 bases from J, the junction kept 5 bases outside the gene matches. The DNA for the CDR3 is TGCGCCAGCAGTGAGTCGACAGGGGGAGGGCAGACCCAGTACTTC. Translated, it gives CASSESTGGGQTQYF.

This chain connects TRBV7-8 to TRBJ2-7; 12 bases align to TRBD1. V lost 3 bases to trimming and J lost 12 bases; unmatched junction nucleotides: 6. This CDR3 is 13 amino acids long. The germline V gene has CDR1 SGHVS and CDR2 FQNEAQ. CDR3 residues: CASSLGTGGWWYF. CDR3 nucleotide sequence: TGTGCCAGCAGCTTGGGGACAGGGGGCTGGTGGTACTTC.

The chain is built from TRBV2 and TRBJ2-5; maybe TRBD1 (5 bases). CDR1 and CDR2 from the germline V gene are SNHLY and FYNNEI. V lost 3 bases to trimming and J lost 5 bases, with 13 bases between them. The CDR3 totals 14 residues. The CDR3 DNA reads as TGTGCCAGCAGTGAGACCAGGGTAAAGGAGACCCAGTACTTC. Amino acids: CASSETRVKETQYF.

The rearrangement joins TRBV19 to TRBJ2-5; 10 nucleotides line up with TRBD1. J lost 5 bases, V lost 5 bases, and 8 bases had no gene match. The CDR3 has 15 amino acids. The germline V gene encodes CDR1 LNHDA and CDR2 SQIVND (reference sequence). This CDR3 reads CASSVDRGQTETQYF. As DNA, the CDR3 is TGTGCCAGTAGTGTCGACAGGGGGCAAACGGAGACCCAGTACTTC. Together with reference TRBV19 and TRBJ2-5, the CDR3 gives the full variable domain: DGGITQSPKYLFRKEGQNVTLSCEQNLNHDAMYWYRQDPGQGLRLIYYSQIVNDFQKGDIAEGYSVSREKKESFPLTVTSAQKNPTAFYLCASSVDRGQTETQYFGPGTRLLVL.